The rows below give T cell receptor beta chains drawn from one sample of a study of CD8+CD57+ T cells in acquired aplastic anemia. Via MiXCR, TCRdb re-called the reads, giving one row per CDR3 protein. Among some 190,000 distinct CDR3 sequences listed, 40% to 55% were seen once. Source material: sorted CD4+, CD8+, or CD8+CD57+ T cells (not recorded which) from PBMCs. The receptors shown here come from a human donor in good health. The CDR3 runs from the conserved cysteine through the conserved F or W. The D gene is left open where the match is weak. Not every row has a clone size; where given, it reads once, few, many or a size class.

TRBV4-1,TRBJ2-7,-,-,CASSQAILGGSSYEQYF
TRBV5-1,TRBJ2-3,few,TRBD1,CASSLGQGKGTDTQYF
TRBV7-6,TRBJ2-7,few,-,CASSLNGGAPTEQYF
TRBV6-5,TRBJ2-1,-,-,CASSYPPYNEQFF
TRBV19,TRBJ2-1,once,TRBD2,CASRRLAGDNEQFF
TRBV5-1,TRBJ2-1,many,-,CASSLQGYRNEQFF
TRBV2,TRBJ1-1,-,TRBD1,CASSRTGLNTEAFF
TRBV12-3/TRBV12-4,TRBJ2-3,many,TRBD1,CASSRIRDSDTQYF
TRBV6-2/TRBV6-3,TRBJ2-3,many,TRBD2,CASSFRVAGGHTDTQYF
TRBV5-1,TRBJ1-4,-,TRBD1,CASSWTGVSPTNEKLFF
TRBV10-1,TRBJ2-1,once,TRBD2,CASAGTSGSYNEQFF
TRBV25-1,TRBJ1-1,-,-,CASSSTARRNTEAFF
TRBV12-3/TRBV12-4,TRBJ2-1,-,-,CASSLPGGPYNEQFF
TRBV6-1,TRBJ1-3,few,TRBD1,CASSAGGLQDTIYF
TRBV20-1,TRBJ2-1,many,TRBD2,CSARDIAGGPNNEQFF
TRBV19,TRBJ1-1,-,-,CASSREGENTEAFF
TRBV7-3,TRBJ2-1,many,TRBD1,CASSPGDRVSYNEQFF
TRBV7-9,TRBJ1-1,-,-,CASSPGTVNEAFF
TRBV29-1,TRBJ1-2,-,TRBD1,CSVTTGDYGYTF
TRBV12-3/TRBV12-4,TRBJ1-1,-,-,CASSLTPQTEAFF
TRBV10-3,TRBJ1-3,few,-,CAIRANSGNTIYF
TRBV29-1,TRBJ2-7,-,-,CSVSAAANELYF
TRBV20-1,TRBJ1-1,many,-,CSAPKGGNTEAFF
TRBV6-1,TRBJ2-2,many,TRBD2,CASRRRGDPNTGELFF
TRBV12-3/TRBV12-4,TRBJ2-3,-,TRBD2,CASRTFGTSGRGSTDTQYF
TRBV10-3,TRBJ1-1,few,-,CAIRGRDGNTEAFF
TRBV5-1,TRBJ1-5,-,-,CASSAGDHEGQPQHF
TRBV2,TRBJ1-6,-,TRBD1,CASGSGTDNSPLHF
TRBV27,TRBJ2-1,many,-,CASSAGAGPSSYNEQFF
TRBV7-2,TRBJ2-7,-,TRBD2,CASSDNSGTAYEQYF
TRBV12-3/TRBV12-4,TRBJ1-2,-,TRBD1,CACSLETGLTNYGYTF
TRBV10-3,TRBJ2-5,-,TRBD1,CATKDREETQYF
TRBV19,TRBJ2-3,-,TRBD1,CASSIRGDRGNRRATDTQYF
TRBV3-1,TRBJ2-4,-,TRBD2,CASTLAGENIQYF
TRBV7-2,TRBJ2-7,many,TRBD2,CASSTGLAREQYF
TRBV29-1,TRBJ2-7,few,-,CSVEGRGYEQYF
TRBV20-1,TRBJ1-5,many,-,CSATKTGVNQPQHF
TRBV5-5,TRBJ2-7,many,-,CASSLGQRYEQYF
TRBV6-1,TRBJ2-7,many,TRBD2,CASSGGTSGRPGEQYF
TRBV6-6,TRBJ2-1,many,TRBD2,CASSTGLAREQFF
TRBV4-1,TRBJ2-5,many,-,CASSQDQGLETQYF
TRBV20-1,TRBJ1-5,many,-,CSARDPSASNQPQHF
TRBV9,TRBJ1-4,many,TRBD1,CASSVGDRGSEKLFF
TRBV11-3,TRBJ2-5,many,-,CASSLEGTRQETQYF
TRBV18,TRBJ1-1,-,-,CASSPAVLARGAFF
TRBV4-2,TRBJ1-5,many,TRBD1,CASSQDGTGVRQPQHF
TRBV25-1,TRBJ2-5,-,TRBD1,CASSGFRGQETQYF
TRBV19,TRBJ2-5,-,-,CASSTQTWLGETQYF
TRBV5-4,TRBJ1-2,many,-,CASSLKGVYGYTF
TRBV18,TRBJ2-1,-,-,CASSPIAPSSYNEQFF
TRBV6-5,TRBJ2-1,-,-,CASSYSPAGEQFF
TRBV10-3,TRBJ2-7,-,-,CASMMIALTYEQYF
TRBV7-2,TRBJ1-2,few,-,CASSSQALSGYTF
TRBV10-3,TRBJ1-6,-,-,CAISDPDNSPLHF
TRBV14,TRBJ1-2,many,-,CASSQAQGPPNYGYTF
TRBV11-2,TRBJ2-5,many,-,CASSSPSGVETQYF
TRBV7-9,TRBJ2-5,-,-,CASSLGIVGETQYF
TRBV15,TRBJ1-4,-,-,CATAKLVGTATNEKLFF
TRBV4-3,TRBJ1-2,many,TRBD1,CASSQTTGGEGYTF
TRBV18,TRBJ1-6,many,TRBD1,CASSRDREHSPLHF